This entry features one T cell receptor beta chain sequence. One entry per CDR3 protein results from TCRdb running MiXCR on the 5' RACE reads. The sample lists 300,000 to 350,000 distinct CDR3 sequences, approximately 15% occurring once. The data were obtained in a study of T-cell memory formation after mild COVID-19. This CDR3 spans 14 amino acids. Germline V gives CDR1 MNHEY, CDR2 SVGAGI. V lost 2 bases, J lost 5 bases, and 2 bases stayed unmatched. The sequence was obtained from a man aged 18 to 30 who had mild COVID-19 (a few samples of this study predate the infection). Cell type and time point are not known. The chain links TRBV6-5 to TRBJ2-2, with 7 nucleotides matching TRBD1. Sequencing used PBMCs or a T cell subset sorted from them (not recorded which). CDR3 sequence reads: CASSYPGQTGELFF. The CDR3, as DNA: TGTGCCAGCAGTTACCCGGGACAGACCGGGGAGCTGTTTTTT.